The T cell receptor beta chain under discussion was sequenced for a study of T cell repertoires in cytomegalovirus infection. Whole-study results and caveats: What dominated the ex vivo response were HLA-C-restricted CMV-specific TCR beta clonotypes. CMV carriers having the relevant HLA were flagged by cumulative public TCR beta family frequency.

This CDR3 region has 18 residues. Germline CDR1 reads SGHTA; CDR2 reads FQGNSA. Germline trimming cut 2 bases from V and 1 base from J; bases unmatched to any gene: 10. TCRdb re-analysed the reads in MiXCR, keeping a single row per CDR3 protein. Of 310,000 or so distinct CDR3 sequences in the sample, 20% to 25% were seen once. The table lists this clonotype with many counts. As yet, its antigen is unknown. The rearrangement joins TRBV7-2 to TRBJ2-1; 8 bases map to TRBD2. This clonotype was obtained from a human donor in good health (CMV status not recorded). Some clones in this sample may be carry-over from other donors' samples. The sequenced sample was cultured PBMCs, obtained from culture after CMV antigen stimulation. This CDR3 reads CASSLLVIGGRSYNEQFF. For the CDR3, the DNA is TGTGCCAGCAGCTTATTAGTAATAGGCGGGAGGTCCTACAATGAGCAGTTCTTC.